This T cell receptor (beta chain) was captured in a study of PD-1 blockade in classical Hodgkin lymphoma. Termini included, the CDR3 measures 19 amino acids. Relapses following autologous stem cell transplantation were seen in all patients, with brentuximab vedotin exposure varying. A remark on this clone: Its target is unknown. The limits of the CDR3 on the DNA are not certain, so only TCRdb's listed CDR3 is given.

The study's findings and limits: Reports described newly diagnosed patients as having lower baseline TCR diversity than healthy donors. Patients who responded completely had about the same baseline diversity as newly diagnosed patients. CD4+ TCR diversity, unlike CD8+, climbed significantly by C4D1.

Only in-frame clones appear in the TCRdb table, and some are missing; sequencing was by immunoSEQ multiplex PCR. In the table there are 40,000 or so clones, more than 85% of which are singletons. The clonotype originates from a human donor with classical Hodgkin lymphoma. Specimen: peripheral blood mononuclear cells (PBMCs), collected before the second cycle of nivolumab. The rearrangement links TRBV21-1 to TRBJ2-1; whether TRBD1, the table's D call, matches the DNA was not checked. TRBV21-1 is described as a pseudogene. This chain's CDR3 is CASSKGDRVAAGSYNEQFF.